Reported below is one T cell receptor (beta chain). This sample is drawn from a study of beta chain features in type 1 diabetes. The CDR3 is 12 residues long. With 8 bases removed from V and 5 bases from J, the gap between germline ends came to 11 bases. CDR1 LNHDA and CDR2 SQIVND come from the germline V gene (reference sequence). cDNA synthesis used the whole RNA isolate, giving expressed TCRB sequences. Produced via immunoSEQ multiplex PCR; TCRdb's table is partial and in-frame only. The profile shows approximately 23,000 clones, approximately 70% of them singletons. This receptor was taken from a middle-aged woman in good health. Sequencing was done on a sample of Tregs from blood. The J gene is TRBJ2-3, the V gene TRBV19; D unresolved. CDR3 coding DNA: TGTGCCAGTCAAGACCGCGGAGATACGCAGTATTTT. Translating gives CASQDRGDTQYF.